Each of the 9 T cell receptor beta chains below was sequenced from the same sample in a study of T-cell memory formation after mild COVID-19. TCRdb reprocessed the 5' RACE reads with MiXCR, giving one entry per CDR3 protein. The sample holds 250,000 to 400,000 distinct CDR3 sequences; approximately 14% are singletons and the top ten take roughly 21%. The sequencing sample was made of PBMCs or a T cell subset sorted from them (not recorded which). The receptor source for this set is a man younger than 35 who had mild COVID-19 (a few samples of this study predate the infection). Cell type and time point are not known.

The table lists this clonotype with a few counts. This rearrangement joins TRBV20-1 to TRBJ2-5; a possible D gene is TRBD2 (6 bases). The CDR3 sequence is 12 residues long. The ends were cut back, 7 bases at V and 2 bases at J, with 11 bases in the middle. Germline loops: CDR1 DFQATT, CDR2 SNEGSKA (reference sequence). CDR3 sequence reads: CSVPTSQETQYF. CDR3 nucleotides: TGCAGTGTCCCGACTAGTCAAGAGACCCAGTACTTC.

V gene TRBV4-2 combines with J gene TRBJ2-2, with 9 bases that match TRBD2. The germline CDR1 and CDR2 sequences are LGHNA and YNFKEQ. The CDR3 covers 17 residues. V lost 2 bases to trimming and J lost 5 bases; unmatched junction nucleotides: 9. The CDR3 sequence: CASSQIPSGDKTGELFF. The CDR3 nucleotides read TGTGCCAGCAGCCAAATTCCTAGCGGGGACAAGACCGGGGAGCTGTTTTTT.

This clonotype was observed a few times. Sequence at one end of the junction differs from germline and may be a read error. The chain joins TRBV27 to TRBJ2-7, with a tentative D call TRBD2 (7 bases). The CDR3 covers 14 residues. Germline CDR1 MNHEY, CDR2 SMNVEV (reference sequence). CDR3 protein: CASSLLRGGWTTVF. The CDR3 DNA reads TGTGCCAGCAGCCTCCTTAGGGGGGGGTGGACGACCGTATTC.

This clonotype has a handful of counts. V gene TRBV29-1 combines with J gene TRBJ2-5, with TRBD2 identical over 7 bases. The CDR3 has 15 residues. V dropped 0 bases and J dropped 2; count of bases not matched to a gene: 6. Germline loops: CDR1 SQVTM, CDR2 ANQGSEA. This CDR3 reads CSVEEGRGNQETQYF. The CDR3 region has the DNA TGCAGCGTTGAAGAAGGGCGGGGGAATCAAGAGACCCAGTACTTC.

The chain links TRBV5-4 to TRBJ2-5, with a weak D call TRBD2 (7 bases). The CDR3 has 15 amino acids. The germline V gene has CDR1 SGHNT and CDR2 YYREEE (reference sequence). V shed 1 base and J shed 4 bases, with 14 bases lying between them. The CDR3 DNA follows: TGTGCCAGCAGCTTGCCGGGGGGCATGGGAGAGACCCAGTACTTC. It specifies CASSLPGGMGETQYF.

This clonotype occurred a few times. The chain has TRBV5-1 and TRBJ1-3; TRBD1 agrees at 8 bases. Germline values: CDR1 SGHRS, CDR2 YFSETQ. This CDR3 has 15 residues. V was clipped by 5 bases and J by 0 bases; unmatched bases: 4. The CDR3 region is CASRTGDLSGNTIYF. CDR3 coding DNA: TGCGCCAGCAGGACAGGGGACCTCTCTGGAAACACCATATATTTT. Together with reference TRBV5-1 and TRBJ1-3, the CDR3 gives the full variable domain: KAGVTQTPRYLIKTRGQQVTLSCSPISGHRSVSWYQQTPGQGLQFLFEYFSETQRNKGNFPGRFSGRQFSNSRSEMNVSTLELGDSALYLCASRTGDLSGNTIYFGEGSWLTVV.

The chain is built from TRBV12-5 and TRBJ1-2, with D unresolved. The germline V gene has CDR1 LGHNT and CDR2 FRNRAP. CDR3 length equals 13 residues. V dropped 4 bases and J dropped 4 bases, with 10 bases sitting between them. Here the CDR3 reads CASGYPGSYGYTF. CDR3 coding DNA: TGTGCTAGTGGTTATCCAGGCAGCTATGGCTACACCTTC.

This chain connects TRBV5-1 to TRBJ2-1; D possibly matches TRBD1 or TRBD2 (5 bases each). Trimming took 0 bases from V and 4 from J, leaving 11 bases between them. CDR3 size: 15 residues. Germline V gene sequence: CDR1 SGHRS, CDR2 YFSETQ. This CDR3 reads CASSLAGTDYNEQFF. In DNA, the CDR3 is TGCGCCAGCAGCTTGGCCGGGACCGATTACAATGAGCAGTTCTTC.

The chain uses TRBV5-1 and TRBJ2-5, with TRBD2 identical over 9 bases. Germline V gene lookup returns CDR1 SGHRS and CDR2 YFSETQ. The CDR3 spans 15 residues. Losses at the gene ends were 4 bases for V and 2 bases for J; bases not matched to a gene: 6. The CDR3 here is CASSQTSGQQETQYF. CDR3 nucleotides: TGCGCCAGCAGCCAGACTAGCGGACAACAAGAGACCCAGTACTTC.